This TCR beta chain was sequenced for a study of T-cell memory formation after mild COVID-19 (dated by TCRdb to the early 2020s). With regard to the full study: TCR sequence clusters from the two donors were largely donor specific. In a couple of donors, T-cell clones that expanded and contracted after mild COVID-19 were tracked by sequencing TCRalpha and TCRbeta repertoires over time. Two young, previously healthy adult volunteers made up the cohort, one male and one female.

For this clonotype: The antigen this receptor binds is unknown. Base qualities were left out, and no much larger clone turns up one base away.

Here V drops 3 bases and J drops 3 bases, and the junction holds 5 bases not matched to any gene. Sequences MNHEY (CDR1) and SMNVEV (CDR2) are obtained from the germline V gene (reference sequence). Counted from cysteine to phenylalanine, this CDR3 has 15 amino acids. Only the CDR3 portion is preserved as DNA: 45 bases, with reading frame beginning at the first base. This sample was sequenced with an Illumina NovaSeq 6000. TCRalpha and TCRbeta cDNA libraries were built by 5'RACE with constant-segment primers, adding sample barcodes and unique molecular identifiers. Trizol reagent was used to extract RNA from every sample. Library amplification was performed in two PCR steps, and a second sample barcode and Illumina TruSeq adapters were introduced in the second step. Libraries were sequenced on an Illumina NovaSeq with 2 x 150 bp paired-end reads. Concerning the study's data processing: With migec v1.2.7, reads were demultiplexed and then collapsed into UMI-guided consensus sequences. Using mixcr v2.1.11, UMI consensuses were aligned to TRA and TRB V and J templates and then assembled into clonotypes. A clonotype was counted as expanded or contracted only if both edgeR and NoisET called the change significant, with noise models trained on biological replicates. For edgeR calls, a false discovery rate-adjusted p below 0.01 and a log2 fold-change threshold of 1 were applied. As an exploratory analysis of dynamics, max-normalized trajectories of the 1000 most abundant clonotypes were examined by PCA with hierarchical clustering. Separately sequenced CD4+ and CD8+ repertoires were used to assign the CD4 or CD8 phenotype of responding clones. The public reads were reprocessed in TCRdb via fastp at Q25 and MiXCR, keeping in-frame beta chains. Duplicate CDR3 protein sequences are folded into a single record with the most common DNA and genes. These V and J calls originate from TCRdb's pipeline instead of the authors' own analysis. The sample records 350,000 to 500,000 distinct CDR3 sequences, roughly a quarter of which are singletons. The ten most abundant clones make up around 13% of the sample.

Ficoll-Paque density gradient centrifugation was the method used to isolate PBMCs. The full study reports these points: Only two mild cases were covered by the study, and larger cohorts that include severe cases with pre-infection samples were considered necessary. Clones contracting from day 15 to 85 had balanced CD4/CD8 phenotypes, while a second wave expanding from day 15 to 37 was biased towards CD4+. Contracting CD4+ clones turned up mainly in the CM and EM memory subsets, whereas EMRA was where CD8+ clones were enriched. Some responding clones were detected in pre-infection memory, which suggested that pre-existing cross-reactive memory T cells had joined the SARS-CoV-2 response. SARS-CoV-2 specificity of the second-wave clones peaking on day 37 was not confirmed.

The origin of this receptor is an adult woman who had mild COVID-19 (a few samples of this study predate the infection). The sample titles of this study are shuffled in the database, so cell type and time point are left out; the donor was told from shared clones. Input material: PBMCs or a T cell subset sorted from them (not recorded which). The rearranged chain carries TRBV27 and TRBJ2-7; 10 of the junction bases match TRBD1. The CDR3 here reads CASSFSGTGVYEQYF. In nucleotide form, the sequence is TGTGCCAGCAGTTTTTCCGGGACAGGGGTCTACGAGCAGTACTTC.